These 24 T cell receptor beta chains were all obtained from the same sample, sequenced in a study of shared clonotypes between healthy human individuals. Sequencing was performed with immunoSEQ multiplex PCR; in TCRdb, only in-frame clones are kept and a portion is missing. The data show under 1,100,000 clones, 65% to 80% seen once. What was sequenced was memory CD4+ T cells sorted from blood. Subset here: CD45RA-negative fraction. These receptors came from a man aged 18-30 years in good health.

The genes are TRBV10-1 and TRBJ2-3; perhaps TRBD2 as D (6 bases). Germline V gene sequence: CDR1 WNHNN, CDR2 SYGVQD (reference sequence). There are 12 residues in the CDR3. Trimming cost V 8 bases and J 0 bases, with 6 bases left between them. The CDR3 region has the DNA TGCGCCAGCGGGACTAGCACAGATACGCAGTATTTT. This sequence encodes CASGTSTDTQYF.

The chain uses TRBV27 and TRBJ1-5; the match to TRBD1 covers 7 bases. This CDR3 is 15 amino acids long. Losses at the gene ends were 4 bases for V and 2 bases for J; bases not matched to a gene: 5. Germline CDR1 MNHEY, CDR2 SMNVEV (reference sequence). The CDR3 bases are TGTGCCAGCAGTTCGTACAGGGGAGGCAATCAGCCCCAGCATTTT. Protein: CASSSYRGGNQPQHF.

This chain connects TRBV6-1 to TRBJ2-7; D is undetermined. Germline CDR1 is MNHNS and CDR2 is SASEGT. This CDR3 has 13 residues. V was clipped by 2 bases and J by 0 bases, with 5 bases between them. The CDR3 here is CASSERNSYEQYF. The CDR3 DNA follows: TGTGCCAGCAGTGAACGCAACTCCTACGAGCAGTACTTC.

This chain links TRBV2 with TRBJ1-1; the D gene is possibly TRBD1 (5 bases). Germline V gene lookup returns CDR1 SNHLY and CDR2 FYNNEI. The CDR3 runs 13 residues. With 7 bases removed from V and 4 bases from J, the gap between germline ends came to 13 bases. CDR3 loop: CASTTDRGTEAFF. CDR3 bases: TGTGCCAGCACCACCGACAGAGGCACTGAAGCTTTCTTT.

The V and J genes are TRBV7-6 and TRBJ2-2; D call uncertain. The CDR3 has 13 amino acids. Trimming stripped 5 bases from V and 6 bases from J, with 10 bases between. The germline CDR1 and CDR2 sequences are SGHVS and FNYEAQ. The CDR3 DNA reads as TGTGCCAGCAGCCCCTACCGGGCCGGGGAGCTGTTTTTT. It yields the protein CASSPYRAGELFF.

The V gene is TRBV6-1, the J gene TRBJ2-3; 8 bases match TRBD1. The germline V gene has CDR1 MNHNS and CDR2 SASEGT. This CDR3 spans 14 amino acids. Trimming at V came to 8 bases and at J to 5 bases, leaving 9 bases not matched to a gene. The CDR3 loop is CASALGQAVDTQYF. CDR3 sequence (DNA): TGTGCCAGCGCCTTGGGACAGGCGGTAGATACGCAGTATTTT.

This clone has more than one count but fewer than ten. At the DNA level, this CDR3 is encoded by other sequences in the same sample as well. The chain employs TRBV29-1 and TRBJ1-5; possibly TRBD1 for D (6 bases). Germline loops: CDR1 SQVTM, CDR2 ANQGSEA. Trimming stripped 4 bases from V and 0 bases from J, with 7 bases between. The CDR3 is 13 residues long. CDR3 in DNA: TGCAGCGTTGGAGGGGGTAGCAATCAGCCCCAGCATTTT. Residues: CSVGGGSNQPQHF.

The chain couples TRBV18 to TRBJ1-4; D perhaps matches TRBD1 (5 bases). The CDR3 length is 13 residues. Between the trimmed V and J ends, which lost 2 bases and 11 bases, there was a span of 12 bases. Germline-derived CDR1 and CDR2 are KGHSH and LQKENI. The CDR3 protein is CASSPAFEGKLFF. Here the CDR3 DNA reads TGTGCCAGCTCACCAGCCTTCGAGGGGAAACTGTTTTTT.

The chain carries TRBV15 and TRBJ1-1; D is ambiguous. The CDR3 is made up of 15 amino acids. In germline, CDR1 is LNHNV, CDR2 YYDKDF (reference sequence). The ends were cut back, 1 base at V and 2 bases at J, with 11 bases in the middle. The CDR3 here is CATSRGGQDNTEAFF. The CDR3 DNA follows: TGTGCCACCAGCAGAGGTGGGCAGGACAACACTGAAGCTTTCTTT.

This chain joins TRBV28 and TRBJ2-5; 7 bases map to TRBD1. CDR1 is MDHEN, CDR2 SYDVKM, per germline. With 5 bases clipped from V and 1 base from J, the junction kept 10 bases outside the gene matches. This CDR3 is 16 amino acids long. The CDR3 region is CASSSRRDRSQETQYF. For the CDR3, the DNA is TGTGCCAGCAGTAGTCGACGGGACAGATCCCAAGAGACCCAGTACTTC.

The rearrangement joins TRBV9 to TRBJ2-7, with 13 bases aligning to TRBD2. Germline CDR1 is SGDLS and CDR2 is YYNGEE. This CDR3 spans 15 amino acids. Losses at the gene ends were 3 bases for V and 6 bases for J; bases not matched to a gene: 6. The DNA of the CDR3 is TGTGCCAGCAGCGCCGGACTAGCGGGAGTAGGCGAGCAGTACTTC. It encodes CASSAGLAGVGEQYF.

This chain connects TRBV5-1 to TRBJ1-2; D might be TRBD1 (6 bases). Between the trimmed V and J ends, which lost 4 bases and 4 bases, there was a span of 20 bases. This CDR3 is built from 16 residues. Germline lookup yields CDR1 SGHRS and CDR2 YFSETQ. CDR3 DNA: TGCGCCAGCAGCCAAACAGGTACAGGGACCGGCTATGGCTACACCTTC. Protein product: CASSQTGTGTGYGYTF.

This rearrangement joins TRBV7-9 to TRBJ2-3, with 12 bases matching TRBD2. Germline-derived CDR1 and CDR2 are SEHNR and FQNEAQ (reference sequence). The CDR3 has 17 residues. V lost 4 bases and J lost 1; bases outside the gene matches: 6. The CDR3 DNA reads as TGTGCCAGCAGCTCCCGTCGGACTAGCGGGGGCACAGATACGCAGTATTTT. It encodes CASSSRRTSGGTDTQYF.

This clone was detected a few times. The chain combines TRBV5-4 with TRBJ1-1, with D unclear. V shed 2 bases and J shed 0 bases, with 8 bases lying between them. The CDR3 totals 14 residues. The germline V gene has CDR1 SGHNT and CDR2 YYREEE (reference sequence). CDR3 DNA: TGTGCCAGCAGCTTAGGGTGGATGAACACTGAAGCTTTCTTT. Encoded protein: CASSLGWMNTEAFF.

The chain is built from TRBV4-1 and TRBJ2-7; D uncertain. V lost 5 bases to trimming and J lost 0 bases, with 17 bases between them. Germline assignment: CDR1 MGHRA and CDR2 YSYEKL. This CDR3 spans 16 amino acids. For the CDR3, the DNA is TGCGCCAGCAGCTCATCGACGGTACTTAGCTCCTACGAGCAGTACTTC. As protein: CASSSSTVLSSYEQYF.

This clone was picked up a small number of times. The gene calls are TRBV4-3 and TRBJ1-1; D is uncertain. The germline V gene has CDR1 LGHNA and CDR2 YSLEER. V lost 1 base and J 4 bases, leaving 10 bases between the germline ends. The length of the CDR3 is 14 residues. The CDR3 protein is CASSQVGDATEAFF. The CDR3 DNA reads TGCGCCAGCAGCCAAGTTGGGGATGCCACTGAAGCTTTCTTT.

The rearrangement joins TRBV2 to TRBJ2-4; no firm D call. Per germline, CDR1 SNHLY and CDR2 FYNNEI. The CDR3 is 13 residues long. V was shortened by 10 bases and J by 1 base, with 11 bases between the two germline ends. CDR3 sequence (DNA): TGTGCCACTACCGGTGTGGCCAAAAACATTCAGTACTTC. This codes for CATTGVAKNIQYF.

A single count supports this clone. The chain uses TRBV27 and TRBJ2-3, with D perhaps given as TRBD1 or TRBD2 (5 bases each). This CDR3 is 15 amino acids long. Trimming cost V 6 bases and J 4 bases, with 17 bases left between them. Germline loops: CDR1 MNHEY, CDR2 SMNVEV (reference sequence). The CDR3 reads CASRRLGELADTQYF. DNA for the CDR3: TGTGCCAGCAGGCGTCTGGGGGAGCTCGCAGATACGCAGTATTTT.

This clone was seen just once. The rearrangement joins TRBV5-1 to TRBJ2-5; 9 nucleotides agree with TRBD2. This CDR3 has 17 amino acids. The germline CDR1 and CDR2 sequences are SGHRS and YFSETQ. V was clipped by 1 base and J by 2 bases; unmatched bases: 9. The CDR3 here is CASSLNSASGVQETQYF. In DNA form, the CDR3 reads TGCGCCAGCAGCTTGAATTCGGCTAGCGGGGTTCAAGAGACCCAGTACTTC.

The DNA for the CDR3 is TGTGCCAGTAGTACGCTAGCCCAGCAGTTCTTC. It codes for CASSTLAQQFF. The chain recombines TRBV19 with TRBJ2-1; the D gene is possibly TRBD2 (5 bases). The CDR3 length is 11 residues. Germline CDR1 LNHDA, CDR2 SQIVND (reference sequence). V lost 4 bases to trimming and J lost 11 bases, with 9 bases between them.

J is TRBJ1-5 and V is TRBV6-1; unclear D gene. The CDR3 totals 13 residues. Germline lookup yields CDR1 MNHNS and CDR2 SASEGT. The germline V and J ends were trimmed by 3 bases and 7 bases, with 10 bases remaining between them. The CDR3 here is CASSDTGGQPQHF. Here the CDR3 DNA reads TGTGCCAGCAGTGATACGGGCGGGCAGCCCCAGCATTTT.

The V call is TRBV9, the J call TRBJ2-3, with TRBD2 matching over 12 bases. The CDR3 has 15 residues. Germline V gives CDR1 SGDLS, CDR2 YYNGEE. Germline trimming cut 3 bases from V and 2 bases from J; bases unmatched to any gene: 1. The CDR3 coding sequence is TGTGCCAGCAGCGGACTAGCGGGGGTCACAGATACGCAGTATTTT. Protein sequence: CASSGLAGVTDTQYF.

The chain couples TRBV9 to TRBJ2-5; 8 nucleotides agree with TRBD2. There are 13 residues in the CDR3. The V gene's germline CDR1 is SGDLS and CDR2 YYNGEE. Trimming cost V 5 bases and J 13 bases; bases outside gene matches: 13. In DNA, the CDR3 is TGTGCCAGCAGTCGGACTAGCAGTGGTGTCCTGTACTTC. Residues: CASSRTSSGVLYF.

J is TRBJ1-5 and V is TRBV7-2; no reliable D call. CDR1 is SGHTA and CDR2 is FQGNSA in the germline V gene. The CDR3 is 16 amino acids. V was shortened by 5 bases and J by 3 bases, with 17 bases between the two germline ends. The CDR3 region has the DNA TGTGCCAGCAGCCCGATGTCGGGAGCGACCAATCAGCCCCAGCATTTT. Translating it yields CASSPMSGATNQPQHF.